In this sample, the clone carrying this T cell receptor beta chain turned up many times. Its antigen is currently unknown. The read ends 3 residues before the CDR3 terminus; that terminus is restored from the germline J gene. These data are taken from a study of T cell clonality in common variable immunodeficiency. Study-level findings and limits: Common variable immunodeficiency TCR beta sequences reportedly had fewer deletions and N-nucleotide insertions.

Losses at the gene ends were 4 bases for V and 4 bases for J; bases not matched to a gene: 6. CDR1 is SGHTA, CDR2 FQGTGA, per germline. CDR3 length equals 15 residues. Blood samples were heparinized, about 5 to 8 ml per donor. Profiling relied on immunoSEQ multiplex PCR, and the TCRdb table lists in-frame clones only, not all of them. The repertoire consists of around 32,000 clones, none detected only once. The source material was peripheral blood mononuclear cells. V is TRBV7-3 and J is TRBJ2-2, with 7 positions matching TRBD1. This receptor was identified in a person between 18 and 75 years old in good health. Partial CDR3 DNA: TGTGCCAGCAGCTCTACGGACAGGAGCACCGGGGAG. Protein product: CASSSTDRSTGE. The CDR3 in its entirety is CASSSTDRSTGELFF.